A single sample gave rise to the 8 T cell receptor beta chains below, sequenced in a study of T cell repertoires in cytomegalovirus infection. MiXCR, applied by TCRdb to the reads, yields one record per CDR3 protein. Among more than 300,000 distinct CDR3 sequences listed, approximately 30% were seen once. No antigen has been assigned to these receptors. The starting material was cultured PBMCs, obtained from culture after CMV antigen stimulation. The source is a human donor in good health (CMV status not recorded). Some clones in this sample may be carry-over from other donors' samples.

This clonotype appeared a few times. The chain carries TRBV19 and TRBJ1-2; D uncertain. The CDR3 runs to 14 residues. With 0 bases removed from V and 8 bases from J, the gap between germline ends came to 13 bases. Germline V gene lookup returns CDR1 LNHDA and CDR2 SQIVND (reference sequence). The CDR3 protein is CASSIDPTVGGYTF. For the CDR3, the DNA is TGTGCCAGTAGTATAGACCCCACGGTGGGAGGCTACACCTTC.

V is TRBV27 and J is TRBJ1-1; D is unresolved. V lost 6 bases and J 4 bases, leaving 9 bases between the germline ends. This CDR3 is built from 12 residues. CDR1 and CDR2 (germline): MNHEY, SMNVEV (reference sequence). The chain's CDR3 is CASRISPTEAFF. The CDR3 nucleotides read TGTGCCAGCAGAATCTCCCCCACTGAAGCTTTCTTT.

This rearrangement joins TRBV27 to TRBJ2-3; the D gene is possibly TRBD2 (6 bases). Germline V gives CDR1 MNHEY, CDR2 SMNVEV (reference sequence). Trimming took 0 bases from V and 5 from J, leaving 12 bases between them. The CDR3 has 15 amino acids. CDR3 DNA: TGTGCCAGCAGTTTATCGCGGGGAGCTAGAGATACGCAGTATTTT. Amino acids: CASSLSRGARDTQYF.

This clonotype has ten or more counts. V usage is TRBV7-2 and J usage is TRBJ2-4; tentatively, D is TRBD2 (6 bases). The CDR3 has 13 residues. The germline V and J ends were trimmed by 10 bases and 3 bases, with 13 bases remaining between them. CDR1 SGHTA and CDR2 FQGNSA come from the germline V gene. The CDR3 protein is CATKEGNKNIQYF. The DNA for the CDR3 is TGTGCCACCAAGGAGGGCAACAAAAACATTCAGTACTTC.

This clonotype was observed at least ten times. The J gene is TRBJ1-3, the V gene TRBV4-3, with D maybe TRBD1 (5 bases). This CDR3 region has 15 residues. Trimming pared 0 bases from V and 1 base from J, leaving 7 bases between. In germline, CDR1 is LGHNA, CDR2 YSLEER. The CDR3 loop is CASSQEEGSGNTIYF. The CDR3 nucleotides are TGCGCCAGCAGCCAAGAGGAGGGGTCTGGAAACACCATATATTTT.

The sample holds many counts of this clonotype. The chain carries TRBV7-9 and TRBJ2-3; 7 bases line up with TRBD1. CDR1 is SEHNR, CDR2 FQNEAQ, per germline (reference sequence). V shed 5 bases, J shed 2 bases, and the junction held 7 bases outside the gene matches. This CDR3 spans 15 amino acids. Here the CDR3 DNA reads TGTGCCAGCAGCGACCGGGACAGCTACACAGATACGCAGTATTTT. Translating gives CASSDRDSYTDTQYF. Combining the CDR3 with reference TRBV7-9 and TRBJ2-3 gives the whole variable domain DTGVSQNPRHKITKRGQNVTFRCDPISEHNRLYWYRQTLGQGPEFLTYFQNEAQLEKSRLLSDRFSAERPKGSFSTLEIQRTEQGDSAMYLCASSDRDSYTDTQYFGPGTRLTVL.

In its sample, this clonotype was seen a few times. V and J are TRBV5-1 and TRBJ2-2; 10 positions agree with TRBD1. The V gene's germline CDR1 is SGHRS and CDR2 YFSETQ. The V and J ends lost 0 bases and 6 bases, in that order; junction bases with no gene match: 2. The CDR3 consists of 15 residues. The CDR3 reads CASSLAGQGPGELFF. CDR3 sequence (DNA): TGCGCCAGCAGCTTGGCGGGACAGGGGCCCGGGGAGCTGTTTTTT.

This clonotype was seen repeatedly, ten times or more. The rearrangement links TRBV7-2 to TRBJ2-7, with D possibly called TRBD1 or TRBD2 (5 bases each). This CDR3 spans 14 amino acids. V lost 1 base and J lost 0, with 7 bases in between. The germline CDR1 and CDR2 sequences are SGHTA and FQGNSA. The DNA for the CDR3 is TGTGCCAGCAGCTTAGTGGGGGACTCCTACGAGCAGTACGTC. Translating it yields CASSLVGDSYEQYV.